This T cell receptor (beta chain) emerged from a study of T cell repertoires in cytomegalovirus infection. Study summary: Matching HLA type, along with CMV infection, was indicated by public TCR beta signatures.

Study findings and constraints: Dominating the ex vivo response were TCR beta clonotypes that were CMV-specific and HLA-C-restricted.

This clonotype was counted at least ten times. Its target is unknown. TCRdb re-derived calls from the reads in MiXCR, one entry per CDR3 protein. The table records 700,000 to 850,000 distinct CDR3 sequences, 30% to 35% of them present only once. The TCR originated in a human donor in good health (CMV status not recorded). Some clones in this sample may be carry-over from other donors' samples. The sample in question was cultured CD8+ T cells from PBMCs, obtained from culture after CMV antigen stimulation.

CDR3 sequence: CASSQNIGDRYQETQYF. The CDR3, as DNA: TGTGCCAGCAGCCAAAATATCGGGGACAGGTACCAAGAGACCCAGTACTTC. V and J are TRBV3-1 and TRBJ2-5, with 8 positions matching TRBD1. Germline V gene data show CDR1 as LGHDT and CDR2 as YNNKEL (reference sequence). J was trimmed by 0 bases and V by 2 bases; bases with no gene match: 8. This CDR3 is 17 amino acids long.